The 17 T cell receptor beta chains given below trace back to one sample, sequenced in a study of regulatory T cells in long-lasting Graves disease. As to time point: persistent/refractory GD, antithyroid drugs over 5 years with positive TRAb. From PBMCs, RNA was extracted and then used to make the TCR library. Arm-PCR with iRepertoire HTBI primers amplified the CDR3 regions for these TCR beta libraries. TCRdb passed the multiplex PCR reads through MiXCR, listing each CDR3 protein once. The profile shows 500,000 to 700,000 distinct CDR3 sequences, approximately 29% of them singletons. Sample: peripheral blood mononuclear cells (PBMCs), taken when the disease was refractory, from a patient treated with antithyroid drugs. Receptors originate from a female donor with Graves disease.

This clonotype came up once. The genes are TRBV20-1 and TRBJ1-2; D is unresolved. V gave up 0 bases and J gave up 6 bases, with 14 bases separating them. The CDR3 length is 14 residues. The V gene's germline CDR1 is DFQATT and CDR2 SNEGSKA (reference sequence). In DNA form, the CDR3 reads TGCAGTGCTAGAGATAGGTCCCCGGGCCATGGCTACACCTTC. This gives the protein CSARDRSPGHGYTF.

This clonotype showed up just a few times. The J gene is TRBJ1-2, the V gene TRBV30, with D perhaps TRBD1 (5 bases). Trimming stripped 2 bases from V and 8 bases from J, with 12 bases between. The CDR3 is 12 residues long. Looked up from germline, CDR1 is GTSNPN and CDR2 is SVGIG (reference sequence). The DNA of the CDR3 is TGTGCCTGGAGTAGGGCTGAGGGGGGCTACACCTTC. Translated, it gives CAWSRAEGGYTF.

The J gene is TRBJ1-6, the V gene TRBV2; D remains unclear. This CDR3 has 15 residues. Germline V gene data show CDR1 as SNHLY and CDR2 as FYNNEI. V lost 8 bases and J lost 2, with 13 bases in between. The CDR3 reads CASGHGNTYNSPLHF. For the CDR3, the DNA is TGTGCCAGCGGTCATGGAAACACCTATAATTCACCCCTCCACTTT.

This clonotype was detected only a few times. The CDR3 DNA follows: TGTGCCAGCAGCTCCGGGACAGGGTACACCGGGGAGCTGTTTTTT. Protein sequence: CASSSGTGYTGELFF. The chain links TRBV7-9 to TRBJ2-2; 9 nucleotides agree with TRBD1. Germline CDR1 SEHNR, CDR2 FQNEAQ (reference sequence). The V gene end was trimmed by 4 bases and the J gene end by 3 bases; junction bases not matched to a gene: 3. The length of the CDR3 is 15 residues.

As DNA, the CDR3 is TGTGCCAGCAGCTTAGATACGGGACTAGCTACCCGGGGGACCCAGTACTTC. Translating gives CASSLDTGLATRGTQYF. The chain employs TRBV7-9 and TRBJ2-5; 9 bases are shared with TRBD2. Germline CDR1 SEHNR, CDR2 FQNEAQ (reference sequence). The length of the CDR3 is 17 residues. V lost 1 base, J lost 7 bases, and 13 bases stayed unmatched.

The chain combines TRBV19 with TRBJ1-5; the D gene is possibly TRBD1 (5 bases). The CDR3 is 15 amino acids. The ends were cut back, 3 bases at V and 4 bases at J, with 13 bases in the middle. CDR1 and CDR2 from the germline V gene are LNHDA and SQIVND (reference sequence). The CDR3 sequence: CASSIVRGVNQPQHF. CDR3 nucleotide sequence: TGTGCCAGTAGTATTGTGCGAGGGGTTAATCAGCCCCAGCATTTT.

There are a few counts of this clonotype. Here the CDR3 reads CSAERAGRDEQFF. The CDR3 region has the DNA TGCAGCGCCGAAAGGGCAGGGCGGGATGAGCAGTTCTTC. The chain joins TRBV29-1 to TRBJ2-1; D is tentatively TRBD1 or TRBD2 (5 bases each). The V gene lost 7 bases and the J gene lost 8 bases, with 18 bases spanning the gap. Looked up from germline, CDR1 is SQVTM and CDR2 is ANQGSEA. The CDR3 spans 13 residues.

This CDR3 reads CASSYKLATNEKLFF. The CDR3 DNA reads as TGTGCCAGCAGTTACAAACTAGCAACTAATGAAAAACTGTTTTTT. The genes are TRBV2 and TRBJ1-4; D not resolved. Germline CDR1 reads SNHLY; CDR2 reads FYNNEI. CDR3 size: 15 residues. V gave up 5 bases and J gave up 0 bases, with 10 bases separating them.

J is TRBJ1-2 and V is TRBV6-1, with a weak D call TRBD1 (6 bases). This CDR3 is 14 amino acids long. In germline, CDR1 is MNHNS, CDR2 SASEGT. V was clipped by 1 base and J by 3 bases, with 9 bases between them. The CDR3 spells CASSEVGGHYGYTF. The CDR3 DNA reads TGTGCCAGCAGTGAAGTTGGGGGGCACTATGGCTACACCTTC.

This clonotype was found a few times. The rearrangement links TRBV20-1 to TRBJ2-5; D gene unclear. The V end was cut by 3 bases, the J end by 4 bases, with 12 bases between. Germline-derived CDR1 and CDR2 are DFQATT and SNEGSKA (reference sequence). This CDR3 contains 13 residues. DNA for the CDR3: TGCAGTGCTAGGCTAAGGCTCGTAGAGACCCAGTACTTC. Its protein is CSARLRLVETQYF.

Ten or more counts support this clonotype. The rearrangement uses TRBV12-3 or TRBV12-4 and TRBJ1-2; unclear D gene. This CDR3 spans 14 amino acids. V lost 1 base, J lost 4 bases, and 10 bases lay in between. DNA of the CDR3: TGTGCCAGCAGTTTAGAGGGTCTCGGCTATGGCTACACCTTC. Translated, it gives CASSLEGLGYGYTF.

At least ten counts were recorded for this clonotype. The genes are TRBV28 and TRBJ1-6, with D tentatively TRBD1 (5 bases). This CDR3 spans 16 amino acids. The ends were cut back, 6 bases at V and 5 bases at J, with 17 bases in the middle. In germline, CDR1 is MDHEN, CDR2 SYDVKM. The CDR3 reads CASRSQGNRHNSPLHF. The CDR3, as DNA: TGTGCCAGCAGAAGTCAGGGTAACCGGCATAATTCACCCCTCCACTTT.

The rearrangement uses TRBV7-9 and TRBJ2-7; 8 nucleotides agree with TRBD1. Unmatched junction bases numbered 8, after V lost 3 bases and J lost 4 bases. This CDR3 region has 15 residues. Germline V lookup: CDR1 SEHNR, CDR2 FQNEAQ (reference sequence). The CDR3 region has the DNA TGTGCCAGCAGCTTGACGACAGGGGTGGGGTACGAGCAGTACTTC. Encoded protein: CASSLTTGVGYEQYF.

The chain combines TRBV6-5 with TRBJ2-5, with 7 bases matching TRBD1. The length of the CDR3 is 16 residues. CDR1 is MNHEY and CDR2 is SVGAGI in the germline V gene. V was clipped by 2 bases and J by 2 bases; unmatched bases: 8. This CDR3 reads CASSYLGQVTQETQYF. The CDR3 DNA reads as TGTGCCAGCAGTTACCTCGGACAGGTCACTCAAGAGACCCAGTACTTC.

This rearrangement joins TRBV28 to TRBJ1-1; D remains ambiguous. The germline gives CDR1 MDHEN, CDR2 SYDVKM. Trimming left V 2 bases short and J 4 bases short, with 14 bases between. The CDR3 runs to 15 residues. CDR3 protein: CASSLGGSEGTEAFF. The CDR3 DNA follows: TGTGCCAGCAGTTTAGGAGGGAGTGAGGGCACTGAAGCTTTCTTT.

There are a few counts of this clonotype. CDR3 region: CASSLGYGREETQYF. CDR3 DNA: TGTGCCAGCAGCTTGGGTTACGGGAGGGAAGAGACCCAGTACTTC. The chain links TRBV7-3 to TRBJ2-5, with TRBD2 matching 8 bases. Per the germline V gene, CDR1 is SGHTA and CDR2 is FQGTGA. J was trimmed by 3 bases and V by 3 bases; bases with no gene match: 6. This CDR3 has 15 amino acids.

The V call is TRBV25-1, the J call TRBJ1-2, with D tentatively TRBD1 (6 bases). The length of the CDR3 is 16 residues. Trimming pared 1 base from V and 0 bases from J, leaving 12 bases between. The V gene's germline CDR1 is MGHDK and CDR2 SYGVNS. The CDR3 region is CASSESTGPTNYGYTF. The CDR3 DNA reads TGTGCCAGCAGTGAATCCACAGGGCCCACTAACTATGGCTACACCTTC.